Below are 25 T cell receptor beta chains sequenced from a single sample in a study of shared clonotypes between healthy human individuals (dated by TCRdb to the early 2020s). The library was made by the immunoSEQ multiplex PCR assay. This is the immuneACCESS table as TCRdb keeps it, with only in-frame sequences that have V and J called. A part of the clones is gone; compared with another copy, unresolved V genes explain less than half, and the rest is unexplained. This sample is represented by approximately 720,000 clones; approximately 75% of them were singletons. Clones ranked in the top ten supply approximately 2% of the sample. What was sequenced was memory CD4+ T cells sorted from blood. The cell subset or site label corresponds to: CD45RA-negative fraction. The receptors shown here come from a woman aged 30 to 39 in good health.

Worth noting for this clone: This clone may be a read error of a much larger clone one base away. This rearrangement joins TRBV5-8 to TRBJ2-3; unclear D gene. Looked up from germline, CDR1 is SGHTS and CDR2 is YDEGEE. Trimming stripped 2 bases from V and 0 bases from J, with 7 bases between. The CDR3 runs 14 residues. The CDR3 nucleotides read TGTGCCAGCAGCTTAACGGGTAGCACAGATACGCAGTATTTT. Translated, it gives CASSLTGSTDTQYF.

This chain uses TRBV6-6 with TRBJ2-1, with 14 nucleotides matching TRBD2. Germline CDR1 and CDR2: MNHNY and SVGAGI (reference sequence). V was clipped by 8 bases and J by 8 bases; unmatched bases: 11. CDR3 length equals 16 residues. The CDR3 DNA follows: TGTGCCAGCTTGTCCACAGGGACTAGCGGGAGTTATGAGCAGTTCTTC. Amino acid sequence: CASLSTGTSGSYEQFF.

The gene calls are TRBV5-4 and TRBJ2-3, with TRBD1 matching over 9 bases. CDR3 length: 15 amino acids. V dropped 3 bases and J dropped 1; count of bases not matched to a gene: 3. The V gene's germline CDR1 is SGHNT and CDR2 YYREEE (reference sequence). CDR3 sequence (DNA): TGTGCCAGCAGCTACGGACAGGGGCGCACAGATACGCAGTATTTT. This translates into CASSYGQGRTDTQYF.

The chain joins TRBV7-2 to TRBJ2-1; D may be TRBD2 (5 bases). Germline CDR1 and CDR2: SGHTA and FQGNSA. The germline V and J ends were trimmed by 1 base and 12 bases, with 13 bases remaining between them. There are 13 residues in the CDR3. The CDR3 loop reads CASSLGTGVVQFF. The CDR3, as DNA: TGTGCCAGCAGCTTAGGTACCGGGGTAGTGCAGTTCTTC.

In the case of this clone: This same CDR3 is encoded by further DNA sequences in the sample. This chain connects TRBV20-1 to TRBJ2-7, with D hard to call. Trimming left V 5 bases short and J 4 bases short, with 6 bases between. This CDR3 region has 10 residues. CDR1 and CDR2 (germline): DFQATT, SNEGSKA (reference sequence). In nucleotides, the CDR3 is TGCAGTGCTGGCCCATACGAGCAGTACTTC. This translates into CSAGPYEQYF.

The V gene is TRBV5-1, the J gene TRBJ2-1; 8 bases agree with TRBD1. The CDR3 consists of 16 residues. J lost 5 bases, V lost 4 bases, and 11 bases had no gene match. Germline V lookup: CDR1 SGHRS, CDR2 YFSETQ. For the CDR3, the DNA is TGCGCCAGCAGCAGAACAGGGGGATATCAGGACAATGAGCAGTTCTTC. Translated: CASSRTGGYQDNEQFF. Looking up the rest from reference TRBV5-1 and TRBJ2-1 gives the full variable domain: KAGVTQTPRYLIKTRGQQVTLSCSPISGHRSVSWYQQTPGQGLQFLFEYFSETQRNKGNFPGRFSGRQFSNSRSEMNVSTLELGDSALYLCASSRTGGYQDNEQFFGPGTRLTVL.

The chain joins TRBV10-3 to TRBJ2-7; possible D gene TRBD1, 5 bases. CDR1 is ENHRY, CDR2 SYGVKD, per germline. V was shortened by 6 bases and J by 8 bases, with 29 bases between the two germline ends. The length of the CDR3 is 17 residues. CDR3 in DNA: TGTGCCATCAGAGGACAAGCTTCAGGACGCCAATCCTATCAGCAGTACTTC. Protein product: CAIRGQASGRQSYQQYF.

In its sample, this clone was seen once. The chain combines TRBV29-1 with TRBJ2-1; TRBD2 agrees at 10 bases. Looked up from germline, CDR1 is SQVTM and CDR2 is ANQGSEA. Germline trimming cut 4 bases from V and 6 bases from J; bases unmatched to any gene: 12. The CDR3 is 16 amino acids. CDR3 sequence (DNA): TGCAGCGTTGCTGCTCTAGCGGGAGCATCAAGCAATGAGCAGTTCTTC. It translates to CSVAALAGASSNEQFF.

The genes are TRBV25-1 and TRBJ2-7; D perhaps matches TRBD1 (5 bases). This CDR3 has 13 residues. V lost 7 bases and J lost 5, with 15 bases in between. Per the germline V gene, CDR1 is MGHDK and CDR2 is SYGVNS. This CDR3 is CASTDGQIDEQYF. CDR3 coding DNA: TGTGCCAGCACCGATGGACAAATAGACGAGCAGTACTTC.

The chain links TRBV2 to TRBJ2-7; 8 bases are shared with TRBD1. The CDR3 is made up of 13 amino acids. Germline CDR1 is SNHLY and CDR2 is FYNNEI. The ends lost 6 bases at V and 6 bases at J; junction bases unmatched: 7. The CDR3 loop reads CASRGTGGSEQYF. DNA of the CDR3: TGTGCCAGCAGAGGAACAGGGGGGTCCGAGCAGTACTTC.

This chain's CDR3 is CSVDAATDTQYF. The CDR3 nucleotides are TGCAGCGTTGATGCGGCCACAGATACGCAGTATTTT. V gene TRBV29-1 combines with J gene TRBJ2-3, with D hard to call. V lost 3 bases, J lost 2 bases, and 6 bases lay in between. This CDR3 spans 12 amino acids. Germline V gene sequence: CDR1 SQVTM, CDR2 ANQGSEA.

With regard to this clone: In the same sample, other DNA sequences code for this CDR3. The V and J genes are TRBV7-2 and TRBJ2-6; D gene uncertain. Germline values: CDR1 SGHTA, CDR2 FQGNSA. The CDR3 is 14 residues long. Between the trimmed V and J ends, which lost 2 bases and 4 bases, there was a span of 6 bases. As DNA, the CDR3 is TGTGCCAGCAGCTTACATTCCGGGGCCAACGTCCTGACTTTC. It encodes CASSLHSGANVLTF.

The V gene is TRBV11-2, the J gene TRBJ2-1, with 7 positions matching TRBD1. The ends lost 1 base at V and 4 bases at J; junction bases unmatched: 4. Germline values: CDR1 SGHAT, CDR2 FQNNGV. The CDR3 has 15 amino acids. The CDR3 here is CASSLGGTEYNEQFF. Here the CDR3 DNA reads TGTGCCAGCAGCTTAGGTGGGACAGAGTACAATGAGCAGTTCTTC.

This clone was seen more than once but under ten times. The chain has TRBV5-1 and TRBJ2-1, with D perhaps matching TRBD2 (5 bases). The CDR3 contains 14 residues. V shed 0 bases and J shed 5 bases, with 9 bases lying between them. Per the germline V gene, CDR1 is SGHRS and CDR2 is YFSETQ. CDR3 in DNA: TGCGCCAGCAGCTTGGTAGGGCGGGACAATGAGCAGTTCTTC. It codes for CASSLVGRDNEQFF.

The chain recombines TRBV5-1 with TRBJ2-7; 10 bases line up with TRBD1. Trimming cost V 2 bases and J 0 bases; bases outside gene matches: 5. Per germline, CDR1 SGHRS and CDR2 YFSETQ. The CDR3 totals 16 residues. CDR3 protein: CASSLRDRGFSYEQYF. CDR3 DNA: TGCGCCAGCAGCTTAAGGGACAGGGGATTCTCCTACGAGCAGTACTTC.

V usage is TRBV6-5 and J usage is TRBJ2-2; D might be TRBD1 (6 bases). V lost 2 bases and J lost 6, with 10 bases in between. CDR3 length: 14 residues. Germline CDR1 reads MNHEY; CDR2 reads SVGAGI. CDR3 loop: CASSYTYRAGELFF. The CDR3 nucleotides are TGTGCCAGCAGTTACACCTACAGGGCCGGGGAGCTGTTTTTT.

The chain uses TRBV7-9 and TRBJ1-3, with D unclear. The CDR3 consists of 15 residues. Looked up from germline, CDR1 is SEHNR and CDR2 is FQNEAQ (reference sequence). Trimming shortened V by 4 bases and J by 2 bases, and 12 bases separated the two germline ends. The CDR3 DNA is TGTGCCAGCAGCTCACCACAGAGTGCTGGAAACACCATATATTTT. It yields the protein CASSSPQSAGNTIYF.

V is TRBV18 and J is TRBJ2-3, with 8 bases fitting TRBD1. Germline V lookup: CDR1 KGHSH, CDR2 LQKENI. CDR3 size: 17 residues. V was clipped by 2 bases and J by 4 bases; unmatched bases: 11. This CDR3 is CASSPIQTGARADTQYF. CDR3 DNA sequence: TGTGCCAGCTCACCAATACAGACAGGGGCGAGGGCAGATACGCAGTATTTT.

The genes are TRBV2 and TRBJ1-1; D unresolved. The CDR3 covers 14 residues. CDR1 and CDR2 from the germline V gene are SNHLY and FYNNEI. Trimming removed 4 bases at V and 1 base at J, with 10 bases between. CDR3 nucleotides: TGTGCCAGCAGTGTCCTCGGAGGGAACACTGAAGCTTTCTTT. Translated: CASSVLGGNTEAFF.

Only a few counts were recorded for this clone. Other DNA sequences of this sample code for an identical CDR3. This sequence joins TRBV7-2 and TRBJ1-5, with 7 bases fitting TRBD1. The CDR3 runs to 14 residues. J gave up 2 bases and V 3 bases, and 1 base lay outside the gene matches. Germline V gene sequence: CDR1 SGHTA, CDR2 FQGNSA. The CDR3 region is CASSFQGGNQPQHF. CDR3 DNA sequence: TGTGCCAGCAGCTTTCAGGGGGGCAATCAGCCCCAGCATTTT.

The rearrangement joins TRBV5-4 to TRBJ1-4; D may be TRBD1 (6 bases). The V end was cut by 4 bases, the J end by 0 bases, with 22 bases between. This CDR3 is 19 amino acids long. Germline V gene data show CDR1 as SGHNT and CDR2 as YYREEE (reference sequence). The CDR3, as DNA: TGTGCCAGCAGCGTCCGTGCCGGGACAAGGGTCGCAACTAATGAAAAACTGTTTTTT. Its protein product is CASSVRAGTRVATNEKLFF.

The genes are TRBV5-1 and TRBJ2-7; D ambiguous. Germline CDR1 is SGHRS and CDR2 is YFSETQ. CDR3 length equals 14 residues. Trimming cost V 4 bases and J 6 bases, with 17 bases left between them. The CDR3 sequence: CASSTTVRSGEQYF. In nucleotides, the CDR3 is TGCGCCAGCAGCACTACAGTACGTTCGGGCGAGCAGTACTTC.

DNA of the CDR3: TGTGCCAGTAGTTTGCTACGGGCAAGCACAGATACGCAGTATTTT. Amino acids: CASSLLRASTDTQYF. The rearrangement joins TRBV19 to TRBJ2-3; D gene unclear. Germline lookup yields CDR1 LNHDA and CDR2 SQIVND (reference sequence). This CDR3 is 15 amino acids long. Trimming took 5 bases from V and 0 from J, leaving 12 bases between them. Full variable domain (remainder filled in from reference TRBV19 and TRBJ2-3): DGGITQSPKYLFRKEGQNVTLSCEQNLNHDAMYWYRQDPGQGLRLIYYSQIVNDFQKGDIAEGYSVSREKKESFPLTVTSAQKNPTAFYLCASSLLRASTDTQYFGPGTRLTVL.

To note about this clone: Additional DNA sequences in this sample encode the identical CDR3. CDR3 sequence: CASSLFSGGYNEQFF. As DNA, the CDR3 is TGTGCCAGCAGCTTGTTTAGCGGTGGCTACAATGAGCAGTTCTTC. The chain couples TRBV5-6 to TRBJ2-1, with D perhaps matching TRBD2 (6 bases). V was pared by 1 base and J by 3 bases, with 11 bases between. Germline V CDR1 and CDR2: SGHDT, YYEEEE. CDR3 length: 15 residues.

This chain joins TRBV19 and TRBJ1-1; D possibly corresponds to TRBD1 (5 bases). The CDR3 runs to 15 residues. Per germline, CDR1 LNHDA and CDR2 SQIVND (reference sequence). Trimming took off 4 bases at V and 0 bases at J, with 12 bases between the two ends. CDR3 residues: CASSTGTALNTEAFF. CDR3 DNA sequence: TGTGCCAGTAGTACCGGGACTGCGCTGAACACTGAAGCTTTCTTT.